The 15 T cell receptor beta chains below all came from one sample that was sequenced in a study of shared clonotypes between healthy human individuals. Assay used: immunoSEQ multiplex PCR; TCRdb lists only in-frame clones, some missing. The table shows 2 million to 3 million clones, with roughly 93% occurring only once. Material for sequencing was naive CD4+ T cells from PBMCs. The sample's subset: CD45RA+ positively selected. Receptor source: a man between 18 and 29 years old in good health. Some clones in this sample may be carry-over from other donors' samples.

This chain uses TRBV6-5 with TRBJ2-5; 9 bases map to TRBD2. V was clipped by 5 bases and J by 5 bases; unmatched bases: 9. The CDR3 runs 15 residues. Germline loops: CDR1 MNHEY, CDR2 SVGAGI. In nucleotides, the CDR3 is TGTGCCAGCAGTAAGTCCGGACTAGCGCGTGAGACCCAGTACTTC. Translation: CASSKSGLARETQYF.

This clone was counted a single time. The chain links TRBV6-1 to TRBJ2-2, with a possible D match to TRBD2 (6 bases). Germline V gives CDR1 MNHNS, CDR2 SASEGT. This CDR3 spans 15 amino acids. V was shortened by 3 bases and J by 7 bases, with 15 bases between the two germline ends. CDR3 nucleotides: TGTGCCAGCAGTGATAGGAGACTAGTGGGCGGGGAGCTGTTTTTT. Its translation is CASSDRRLVGGELFF.

This chain joins TRBV12-2 and TRBJ1-4; the listed D gene, TRBD1, was not tested against the DNA. TRBV12-2 is tagged as a pseudogene. The CDR3 contains 16 residues. The CDR3: CASRLVGTGLNEKLFF. The CDR3 bases are TGTGCAAGTCGCTTAGTGGGTACAGGCCTTAATGAAAAACTGTTTTTT.

The chain is built from TRBV5-1 and TRBJ2-2, with 11 bases lining up with TRBD2. J lost 8 bases, V lost 0 bases, and 6 bases had no gene match. Germline CDR1 and CDR2: SGHRS and YFSETQ. CDR3 length: 16 amino acids. The CDR3 DNA follows: TGCGCCAGCAGCTTGGACACTAGCGGGAGAGCAGGGGAGCTGTTTTTT. The encoded protein is CASSLDTSGRAGELFF.

The rearrangement joins TRBV7-8 to TRBJ1-2; TRBD1 aligns across 9 bases. The CDR3 runs 15 residues. V dropped 5 bases and J dropped 3; count of bases not matched to a gene: 7. Germline V gene data show CDR1 as SGHVS and CDR2 as FQNEAQ. The CDR3 nucleotides read TGTGCCAGCAGCACGGGACAGGGCCTCTACTATGGCTACACCTTC. Protein product: CASSTGQGLYYGYTF.

For this clone: This same CDR3 is encoded by further DNA sequences in the sample. The chain recombines TRBV5-1 with TRBJ1-3, with TRBD1 as a possible D gene (5 bases). Trimming took 0 bases from V and 0 from J, leaving 7 bases between them. The CDR3 covers 15 residues. Germline V gene sequence: CDR1 SGHRS, CDR2 YFSETQ. The CDR3 loop reads CASSLEGTSGNTIYF. For the CDR3, the DNA is TGCGCCAGCAGCTTGGAGGGGACCTCTGGAAACACCATATATTTT. Based on the CDR3 plus reference TRBV5-1 and TRBJ1-3, the full variable domain is KAGVTQTPRYLIKTRGQQVTLSCSPISGHRSVSWYQQTPGQGLQFLFEYFSETQRNKGNFPGRFSGRQFSNSRSEMNVSTLELGDSALYLCASSLEGTSGNTIYFGEGSWLTVV.

The chain recombines TRBV11-2 with TRBJ2-2, with a weak D call TRBD2 (6 bases). Germline V gives CDR1 SGHAT, CDR2 FQNNGV. The V and J ends lost 7 bases and 1 base respectively, with 16 bases between them. The CDR3 is 16 amino acids. This CDR3 reads CASITLGGENTGELFF. The CDR3 DNA sequence: TGTGCCAGCATCACCTTGGGCGGGGAGAACACCGGGGAGCTGTTTTTT.

The gene calls are TRBV19 and TRBJ2-2, with 13 bases identical to TRBD2. The CDR3 totals 17 residues. V was clipped by 5 bases and J by 13 bases; unmatched bases: 16. In germline, CDR1 is LNHDA, CDR2 SQIVND (reference sequence). CDR3 loop: CASSAHDTSGRAMGLFF. In DNA form, the CDR3 reads TGTGCCAGTAGTGCCCATGATACTAGCGGGAGGGCAATGGGGCTGTTTTTT.

The table lists this clone with a count of one. V gene TRBV27 combines with J gene TRBJ2-5, with no clear D. Trimming took off 1 base at V and 1 base at J, with 10 bases between the two ends. Per germline, CDR1 MNHEY and CDR2 SMNVEV (reference sequence). The length of the CDR3 is 15 residues. The CDR3 is CASSLWKQPQETQYF. The CDR3 DNA follows: TGTGCCAGCAGTTTATGGAAGCAACCCCAAGAGACCCAGTACTTC.

The chain is built from TRBV6-6 and TRBJ2-2; no definite D call. V gave up 4 bases and J gave up 1 base, with 10 bases separating them. Looked up from germline, CDR1 is MNHNY and CDR2 is SVGAGI (reference sequence). This CDR3 comprises 15 residues. CDR3 nucleotide sequence: TGTGCCAGCAGTTTCACTGGGCGGAACACCGGGGAGCTGTTTTTT. Its protein product is CASSFTGRNTGELFF.

This chain uses TRBV29-1 with TRBJ2-5; D remains unclear. The closer fit of TRBJ2-7 to the DNA end suggests the J call may be wrong. The CDR3 totals 12 residues. The germline CDR1 and CDR2 sequences are SQVTM and ANQGSEA. The CDR3 sequence: CSGANGGYEQYF. In DNA form, the CDR3 reads TGCAGCGGCGCTAATGGTGGCTACGAGCAGTACTTC.

The CDR3 DNA is TGTGCCAGCAGCTTAGAAGGGGGCGGTCAGCCCCAGCATTTT. The encoded protein is CASSLEGGGQPQHF. The chain recombines TRBV7-8 with TRBJ1-5, with 7 nucleotides matching TRBD1. Germline-derived CDR1 and CDR2 are SGHVS and FQNEAQ. V dropped 1 base and J dropped 6; count of bases not matched to a gene: 3. The CDR3 is made up of 14 amino acids.

Regarding this clone: The same CDR3 can be traced to other DNA sequences in this sample. This chain links TRBV7-2 with TRBJ1-1; D is uncertain. Germline assignment: CDR1 SGHTA and CDR2 FQGNSA. The CDR3 extends over 13 amino acids. Trimming stripped 0 bases from V and 4 bases from J, with 6 bases between. The DNA of the CDR3 is TGTGCCAGCAGCTTAGCCAGAGGCACTGAAGCTTTCTTT. Protein sequence: CASSLARGTEAFF.

The chain uses TRBV27 and TRBJ1-5; 9 nucleotides match TRBD1. Losses at the gene ends were 6 bases for V and 4 bases for J; bases not matched to a gene: 7. Per the germline V gene, CDR1 is MNHEY and CDR2 is SMNVEV (reference sequence). The CDR3 has 15 residues. CDR3 region: CASRPHDRGNQPQHF. CDR3 DNA: TGTGCCAGCAGACCACACGACAGGGGGAATCAGCCCCAGCATTTT.

The genes are TRBV6-5 and TRBJ2-1; 9 bases are a match to TRBD1. The germline V gene has CDR1 MNHEY and CDR2 SVGAGI. Unmatched junction bases numbered 3, after V lost 6 bases and J lost 6 bases. The CDR3 is 13 residues long. CDR3 in amino acids: CASRGTGSNEQFF. In DNA form, the CDR3 reads TGTGCCAGCAGGGGGACAGGGAGCAATGAGCAGTTCTTC.